The T cell receptor beta chain under discussion was sequenced for a study of breast tumors, draining lymph nodes, adjacent tissues. Study results and caveats: Tumors had less TCR diversity than lymph nodes, more than nontumor tissue. Findings are consistent with lymph node origin and intratumoral expansion of most tumor T cells.

J lost 2 bases, V lost 5 bases, and 12 bases had no gene match. The germline gives CDR1 LNHDA, CDR2 SQIVND (reference sequence). CDR3 length equals 17 residues. TCRdb ran MiXCR on the multiplex PCR reads and lists one entry per CDR3 protein. The data show some 100,000 distinct CDR3 sequences, 21% seen once. Samples came from axillary lymph nodes draining the breast cancer. This clonotype was detected a few times. Its antigen is as yet unknown. This clonotype was obtained from a female donor with breast cancer. Some clones in this sample may be carry-over from other donors' samples. Sequenced sample: axillary lymph node tissue. The chain links TRBV19 to TRBJ2-3; 8 nucleotides match TRBD2. The CDR3 DNA is TGTGCCAGTAGTGACCCCGCTAGTAGCGGGGTCACAGATACGCAGTATTTT. Translating gives CASSDPASSGVTDTQYF.